This is a list of T cell receptor beta chains from one sample in a study of type 1 regulatory T cells. TCRdb reprocessed the reads with MiXCR, giving one entry per CDR3 protein. The sample carries roughly 21,000 distinct CDR3 sequences, roughly half recorded once. No antigen has been identified for these receptors. The specimen sequenced was cultured T cells, either the whole culture or a sorted T cell fraction (not recorded which). The receptors come from a human donor in good health. Both conserved end residues are part of each CDR3. The D gene is left open where the match is weak. Rows give clone size only sometimes, using once, few, many, or a class for an expanded clone.

J gene: TRBJ1-2; V gene: TRBV2; D gene: .; clone size: .; CDR3 protein: CASSAARNYGYTF; CDR3 DNA: TGTGCCAGCAGTGCCGCACGTAACTATGGCTACACCTTC
J gene: TRBJ1-5; V gene: TRBV20-1; D gene: .; clone size: .; CDR3 protein: CSARVRGYSNQPQHF; CDR3 DNA: TGCAGTGCTAGAGTGCGGGGATATAGCAATCAGCCCCAGCATTTT
J gene: TRBJ1-2; V gene: TRBV5-1; D gene: TRBD1; clone size: .; CDR3 protein: CASSSDNRGVQGYTF; CDR3 DNA: TGCGCCAGCAGCTCGGATAACAGGGGGGTTCAAGGCTACACCTTC
J gene: TRBJ1-6; V gene: TRBV5-6; D gene: .; clone size: once; CDR3 protein: CASSLRGARSPLYF; CDR3 DNA: TGTGCCAGCAGCTTGCGGGGGGCGCGTTCACCCCTCTACTTT
J gene: TRBJ2-7; V gene: TRBV5-4; D gene: TRBD1; clone size: once; CDR3 protein: CASSKGQGYEQYF; CDR3 DNA: TGTGCCAGCAGCAAAGGACAGGGCTACGAGCAGTACTTC
J gene: TRBJ2-3; V gene: TRBV6-6; D gene: .; clone size: .; CDR3 protein: CVSSAQGRLTDTQYF; CDR3 DNA: TGTGTCAGCAGCGCCCAGGGTCGGCTGACAGATACGCAGTATTTT
J gene: TRBJ2-7; V gene: TRBV7-2; D gene: .; clone size: .; CDR3 protein: CASSLVLGGSYEQYF; CDR3 DNA: TGTGCCAGCAGCTTAGTTCTGGGGGGCTCCTACGAGCAGTACTTC
J gene: TRBJ2-5; V gene: TRBV4-2; D gene: TRBD2; clone size: .; CDR3 protein: CASSQRHTSGGARETQYF; CDR3 DNA: TGTGCCAGCAGCCAACGACACACTAGCGGGGGGGCCAGAGAGACCCAGTACTTC
J gene: TRBJ2-1; V gene: TRBV10-3; D gene: TRBD1; clone size: .; CDR3 protein: CAISGRDRGGNEQFF; CDR3 DNA: TGTGCCATCAGTGGCCGGGACAGGGGAGGCAATGAGCAGTTCTTC
J gene: TRBJ1-2; V gene: TRBV11-3; D gene: TRBD1; clone size: .; CDR3 protein: CASSSGTGSIYGYTF; CDR3 DNA: TGTGCCAGCAGCTCGGGGACAGGGTCTATCTATGGCTACACCTTC
J gene: TRBJ1-2; V gene: TRBV6-6; D gene: .; clone size: .; CDR3 protein: CASSYSDRVGGYTF; CDR3 DNA: TGTGCCAGCAGTTACTCGGACCGGGTTGGCGGCTACACCTTC
J gene: TRBJ1-1; V gene: TRBV6-6; D gene: .; clone size: few; CDR3 protein: CASSYGAGNTEAFF; CDR3 DNA: TGTGCCAGCAGTTACGGGGCAGGGAACACTGAAGCTTTCTTT
J gene: TRBJ1-1; V gene: TRBV6-1; D gene: .; clone size: .; CDR3 protein: CASSDRGRTEAFF; CDR3 DNA: TGTGCCAGCAGTGACAGGGGACGCACTGAAGCTTTCTTT
J gene: TRBJ2-2; V gene: TRBV4-2; D gene: TRBD2; clone size: medium-sized; CDR3 protein: CASSQDRRGAGLPGELFF; CDR3 DNA: TGTGCCAGCAGCCAAGATCGGCGGGGGGCCGGCTTGCCCGGGGAGCTGTTTTTT
J gene: TRBJ1-2; V gene: TRBV6-2/TRBV6-3; D gene: .; clone size: few; CDR3 protein: CASNDVSYGYTF; CDR3 DNA: TGTGCCAGCAACGACGTAAGCTATGGCTACACCTTC
J gene: TRBJ2-7; V gene: TRBV12-3/TRBV12-4; D gene: TRBD2; clone size: once; CDR3 protein: CASSPGVAGPYEQYF; CDR3 DNA: TGTGCCAGCAGCCCCGGGGTAGCGGGTCCCTACGAGCAGTACTTC
J gene: TRBJ2-4; V gene: TRBV19; D gene: .; clone size: .; CDR3 protein: CASTPPGKAKNIQYF; CDR3 DNA: TGTGCCAGTACCCCTCCGGGTAAGGCCAAAAACATTCAGTACTTC
J gene: TRBJ1-5; V gene: TRBV12-3/TRBV12-4; D gene: .; clone size: .; CDR3 protein: CASQPSGQLNQPQHF; CDR3 DNA: TGTGCCAGCCAACCGTCAGGACAGCTCAATCAGCCCCAGCATTTT
J gene: TRBJ1-2; V gene: TRBV5-1; D gene: .; clone size: few; CDR3 protein: CASSLALTGPYGYTF; CDR3 DNA: TGCGCCAGCAGCTTGGCCCTCACAGGCCCCTATGGCTACACCTTC
J gene: TRBJ2-7; V gene: TRBV6-2/TRBV6-3; D gene: .; clone size: few; CDR3 protein: CASSYEGKVLSTTYEQYF; CDR3 DNA: TGTGCCAGCAGTTACGAGGGGAAGGTTCTGTCGACAACCTACGAGCAGTACTTC
J gene: TRBJ2-5; V gene: TRBV7-2; D gene: .; clone size: few; CDR3 protein: CASSFMFQETQYF; CDR3 DNA: TGTGCCAGCAGCTTCATGTTCCAAGAGACCCAGTACTTC
J gene: TRBJ1-1; V gene: TRBV12-3/TRBV12-4; D gene: .; clone size: .; CDR3 protein: CASSLGTSTEAFF; CDR3 DNA: TGTGCCAGCAGTTTGGGTACAAGCACTGAAGCTTTCTTT
J gene: TRBJ1-3; V gene: TRBV5-1; D gene: .; clone size: .; CDR3 protein: CASSGASSGNTIYF; CDR3 DNA: TGCGCCAGCAGTGGGGCCAGCTCTGGAAACACCATATATTTT
J gene: TRBJ2-7; V gene: TRBV5-1; D gene: .; clone size: few; CDR3 protein: CASSIESGFSYEQYF; CDR3 DNA: TGCGCCAGCAGTATTGAGAGCGGATTCTCCTACGAGCAGTACTTC
J gene: TRBJ2-1; V gene: TRBV7-9; D gene: .; clone size: .; CDR3 protein: CASSLASYNEQFF; CDR3 DNA: TGTGCCAGCAGCTTAGCCAGTTACAATGAGCAGTTCTTC
J gene: TRBJ2-2; V gene: TRBV28; D gene: .; clone size: many; CDR3 protein: CASSRPSGGGTGELFF; CDR3 DNA: TGTGCCAGCAGTCGTCCCTCCGGGGGCGGAACCGGGGAGCTGTTTTTT
J gene: TRBJ1-6; V gene: TRBV12-3/TRBV12-4; D gene: .; clone size: medium-sized; CDR3 protein: CASRDRNSPLHF; CDR3 DNA: TGTGCCAGCCGAGACAGGAATTCACCCCTCCACTTT
J gene: TRBJ1-5; V gene: TRBV6-2/TRBV6-3; D gene: .; clone size: once; CDR3 protein: CASSRPHGNQPQHF; CDR3 DNA: TGTGCCAGCAGTAGACCCCACGGGAATCAGCCCCAGCATTTT
J gene: TRBJ1-2; V gene: TRBV7-9; D gene: TRBD1; clone size: .; CDR3 protein: CASSLGDRVREMGYTF; CDR3 DNA: TGTGCCAGCAGCTTAGGGGACAGGGTGCGGGAAATGGGCTACACCTTC
J gene: TRBJ1-2; V gene: TRBV20-1; D gene: TRBD1; clone size: .; CDR3 protein: CSATSQGVNGYTF; CDR3 DNA: TGCAGTGCTACCAGCCAGGGGGTCAATGGCTACACCTTC
J gene: TRBJ2-2; V gene: TRBV24-1; D gene: .; clone size: .; CDR3 protein: CATSDLSNTGELFF; CDR3 DNA: TGTGCCACCAGTGATTTATCGAACACCGGGGAGCTGTTTTTT
J gene: TRBJ1-6; V gene: TRBV9; D gene: .; clone size: .; CDR3 protein: CASSVGRVNNSPLHF; CDR3 DNA: TGTGCCAGCAGCGTAGGGCGCGTTAATAATTCACCCCTCCACTTT
J gene: TRBJ1-1; V gene: TRBV10-3; D gene: TRBD1; clone size: few; CDR3 protein: CASTLRDRGRSNTEAFF; CDR3 DNA: TGTGCCTCGACCCTCCGGGACAGGGGACGGTCGAACACTGAAGCTTTCTTT
J gene: TRBJ2-1; V gene: TRBV12-3/TRBV12-4; D gene: .; clone size: .; CDR3 protein: CASSPSYEQFF; CDR3 DNA: TGTGCCAGCAGTCCTTCATATGAGCAGTTCTTC
J gene: TRBJ2-1; V gene: TRBV7-2; D gene: .; clone size: medium-sized; CDR3 protein: CASSRSNEQFF; CDR3 DNA: TGTGCCAGCAGCCGCAGCAATGAGCAGTTCTTC
J gene: TRBJ2-7; V gene: TRBV5-1; D gene: .; clone size: many; CDR3 protein: CASASDIVIYEQYF; CDR3 DNA: TGCGCCAGCGCGAGCGACATTGTAATCTACGAGCAGTACTTC
J gene: TRBJ1-5; V gene: TRBV18; D gene: .; clone size: few; CDR3 protein: CASSGSNQPQHF; CDR3 DNA: TGTGCCAGCTCAGGGAGCAATCAGCCCCAGCATTTT
J gene: TRBJ2-3; V gene: TRBV19; D gene: .; clone size: .; CDR3 protein: CASRSRPSDTQYF; CDR3 DNA: TGTGCCAGTAGATCAAGGCCTTCGGATACGCAGTATTTT
J gene: TRBJ1-2; V gene: TRBV6-5; D gene: .; clone size: .; CDR3 protein: CAARRVGGYGYTF; CDR3 DNA: TGTGCCGCAAGACGCGTAGGAGGCTATGGCTACACCTTC
J gene: TRBJ1-4; V gene: TRBV15; D gene: .; clone size: few; CDR3 protein: CATSRDWGGNEKLFF; CDR3 DNA: TGTGCCACCAGCAGAGATTGGGGCGGGAATGAAAAACTGTTTTTT
J gene: TRBJ2-4; V gene: TRBV5-6; D gene: .; clone size: many; CDR3 protein: CASSFGTAKNIQYF; CDR3 DNA: TGTGCCAGCAGCTTCGGGACAGCCAAAAACATTCAGTACTTC
J gene: TRBJ2-5; V gene: TRBV12-3/TRBV12-4; D gene: .; clone size: .; CDR3 protein: CASSPRGRVGETQYF; CDR3 DNA: TGTGCCAGCAGTCCCCGGGGGCGGGTGGGAGAGACCCAGTACTTC
J gene: TRBJ2-2; V gene: TRBV7-6; D gene: TRBD1; clone size: few; CDR3 protein: CASSLGDRGLGTGELFF; CDR3 DNA: TGTGCCAGCAGCTTAGGGGACAGGGGGCTGGGCACCGGGGAGCTGTTTTTT
J gene: TRBJ1-5; V gene: TRBV6-5; D gene: .; clone size: .; CDR3 protein: CASSRDPGQPQHF; CDR3 DNA: TGTGCCAGCAGCCGGGACCCGGGTCAGCCCCAGCATTTT
J gene: TRBJ1-4; V gene: TRBV7-6; D gene: .; clone size: .; CDR3 protein: CASSVIAGSGNEKLFF; CDR3 DNA: TGTGCCAGCAGCGTCATCGCAGGGTCGGGTAATGAAAAACTGTTTTTT
J gene: TRBJ2-1; V gene: TRBV18; D gene: .; clone size: .; CDR3 protein: CASSPYYEQFF; CDR3 DNA: TGTGCCAGCTCACCCTACTATGAGCAGTTCTTC
J gene: TRBJ2-2; V gene: TRBV6-1; D gene: .; clone size: .; CDR3 protein: CASSVILATTGELFF; CDR3 DNA: TGTGCCAGCAGTGTAATACTAGCTACCACCGGGGAGCTGTTTTTT
J gene: TRBJ2-5; V gene: TRBV29-1; D gene: .; clone size: .; CDR3 protein: CSVASGETQYF; CDR3 DNA: TGCAGCGTTGCGTCCGGAGAGACCCAGTACTTC
J gene: TRBJ1-2; V gene: TRBV4-3; D gene: .; clone size: .; CDR3 protein: CASSQGDRNYGYTF; CDR3 DNA: TGCGCCAGCAGCCAGGGTGACAGGAACTATGGCTACACCTTC
J gene: TRBJ1-4; V gene: TRBV6-1; D gene: TRBD1; clone size: .; CDR3 protein: CASSSGQGATNEKLFF; CDR3 DNA: TGTGCCAGCAGTTCGGGACAGGGGGCGACTAATGAAAAACTGTTTTTT